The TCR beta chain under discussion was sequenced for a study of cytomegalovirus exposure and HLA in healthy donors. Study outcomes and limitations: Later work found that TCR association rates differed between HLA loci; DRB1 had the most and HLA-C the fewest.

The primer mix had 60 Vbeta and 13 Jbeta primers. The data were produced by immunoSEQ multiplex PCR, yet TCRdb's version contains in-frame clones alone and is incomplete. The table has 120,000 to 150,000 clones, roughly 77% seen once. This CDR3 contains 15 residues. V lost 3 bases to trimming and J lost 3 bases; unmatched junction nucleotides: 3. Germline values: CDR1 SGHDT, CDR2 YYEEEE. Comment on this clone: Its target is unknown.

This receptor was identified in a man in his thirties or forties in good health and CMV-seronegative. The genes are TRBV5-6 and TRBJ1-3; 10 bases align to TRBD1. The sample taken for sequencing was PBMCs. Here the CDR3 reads CASSWGTGVGNTIYF. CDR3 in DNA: TGTGCCAGCAGCTGGGGGACAGGGGTTGGAAACACCATATATTTT.